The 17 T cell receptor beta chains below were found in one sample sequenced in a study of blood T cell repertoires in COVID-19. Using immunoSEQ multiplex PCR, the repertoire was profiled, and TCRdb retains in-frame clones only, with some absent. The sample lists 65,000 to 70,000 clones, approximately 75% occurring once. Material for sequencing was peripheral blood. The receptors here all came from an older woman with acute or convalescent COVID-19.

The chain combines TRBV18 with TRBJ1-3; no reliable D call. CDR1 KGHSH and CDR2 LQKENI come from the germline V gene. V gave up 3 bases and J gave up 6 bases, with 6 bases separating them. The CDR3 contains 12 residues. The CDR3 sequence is CASSPTENTIYF. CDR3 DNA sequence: TGTGCCAGCTCACCGACTGAAAACACCATATATTTT.

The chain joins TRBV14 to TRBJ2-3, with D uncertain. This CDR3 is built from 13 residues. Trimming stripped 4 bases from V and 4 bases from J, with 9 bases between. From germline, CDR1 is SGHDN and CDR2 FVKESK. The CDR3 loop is CASSPASPDTQYF. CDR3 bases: TGTGCCAGCAGCCCTGCGTCTCCAGATACGCAGTATTTT.

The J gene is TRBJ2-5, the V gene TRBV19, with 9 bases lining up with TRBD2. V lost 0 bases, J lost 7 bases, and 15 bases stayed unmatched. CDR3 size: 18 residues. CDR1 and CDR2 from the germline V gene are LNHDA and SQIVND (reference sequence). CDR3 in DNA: TGTGCCAGTAGTATAGATCAGAGGAGCGGGGGGCGGCCCAGGACCCAGTACTTC. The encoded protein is CASSIDQRSGGRPRTQYF.

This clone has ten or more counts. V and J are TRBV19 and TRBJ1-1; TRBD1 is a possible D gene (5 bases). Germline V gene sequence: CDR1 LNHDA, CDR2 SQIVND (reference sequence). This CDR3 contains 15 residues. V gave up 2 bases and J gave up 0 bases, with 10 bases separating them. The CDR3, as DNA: TGTGCCAGTAGTATATCGGCAGGGATGAACACTGAAGCTTTCTTT. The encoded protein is CASSISAGMNTEAFF.

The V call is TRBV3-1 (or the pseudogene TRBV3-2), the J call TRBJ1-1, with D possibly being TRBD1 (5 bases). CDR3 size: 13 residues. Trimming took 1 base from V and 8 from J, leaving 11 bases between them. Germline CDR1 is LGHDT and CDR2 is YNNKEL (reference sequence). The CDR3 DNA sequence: TGTGCCAGCAGCCAAGTAAGCGGGGCCGAAGCTTTCTTT. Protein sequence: CASSQVSGAEAFF.

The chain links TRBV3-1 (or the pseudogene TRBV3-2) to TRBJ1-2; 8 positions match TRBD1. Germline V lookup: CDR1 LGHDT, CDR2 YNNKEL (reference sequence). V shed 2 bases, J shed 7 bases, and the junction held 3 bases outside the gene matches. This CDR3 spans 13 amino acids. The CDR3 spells CASSQPTGGGYTF. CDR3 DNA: TGTGCCAGCAGCCAACCCACAGGGGGTGGCTACACCTTC.

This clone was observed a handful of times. Written as DNA, the CDR3 is TGTGCCAGCAGCCCCCGGGGAGCGGGGAGCACAGATACGCAGTATTTT. It is translated as CASSPRGAGSTDTQYF. The rearrangement links TRBV7-3 to TRBJ2-3; 7 nucleotides line up with TRBD2. Germline CDR1 SGHTA, CDR2 FQGTGA. J was trimmed by 0 bases and V by 5 bases; bases with no gene match: 8. The CDR3 is 16 amino acids.

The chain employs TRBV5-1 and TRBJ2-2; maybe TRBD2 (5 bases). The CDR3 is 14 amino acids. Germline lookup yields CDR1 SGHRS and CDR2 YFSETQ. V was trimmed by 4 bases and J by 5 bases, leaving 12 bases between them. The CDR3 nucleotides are TGCGCCAGCAGCCCCGGAGGTGGTACCGGGGAGCTGTTTTTT. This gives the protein CASSPGGGTGELFF.

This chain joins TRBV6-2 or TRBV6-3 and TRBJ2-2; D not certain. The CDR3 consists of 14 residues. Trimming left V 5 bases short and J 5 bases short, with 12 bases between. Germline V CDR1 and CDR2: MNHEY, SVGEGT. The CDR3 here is CASSLRHGTGELFF. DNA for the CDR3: TGTGCCAGCAGTCTTCGACACGGTACCGGGGAGCTGTTTTTT.

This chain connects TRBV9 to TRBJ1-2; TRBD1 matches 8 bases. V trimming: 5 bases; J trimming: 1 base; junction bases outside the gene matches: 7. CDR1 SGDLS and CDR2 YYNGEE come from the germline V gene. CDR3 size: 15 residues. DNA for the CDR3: TGTGCCAGCAGGGGGGGACAGGCCAATAACTATGGCTACACCTTC. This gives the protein CASRGGQANNYGYTF.

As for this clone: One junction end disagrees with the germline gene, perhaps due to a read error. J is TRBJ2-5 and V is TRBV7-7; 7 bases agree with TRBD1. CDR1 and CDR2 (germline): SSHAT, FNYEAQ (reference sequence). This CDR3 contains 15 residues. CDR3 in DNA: TGTGCTAGCAGCTTAGAAGGACAGGCACAAGAGACCCAGTACTTC. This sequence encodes CASSLEGQAQETQYF.

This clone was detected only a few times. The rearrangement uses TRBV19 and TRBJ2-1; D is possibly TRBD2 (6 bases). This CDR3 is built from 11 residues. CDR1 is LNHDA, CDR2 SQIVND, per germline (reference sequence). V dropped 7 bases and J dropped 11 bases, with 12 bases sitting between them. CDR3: CASIGGIKQFF. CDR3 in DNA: TGTGCCAGTATAGGCGGGATCAAGCAGTTCTTC.

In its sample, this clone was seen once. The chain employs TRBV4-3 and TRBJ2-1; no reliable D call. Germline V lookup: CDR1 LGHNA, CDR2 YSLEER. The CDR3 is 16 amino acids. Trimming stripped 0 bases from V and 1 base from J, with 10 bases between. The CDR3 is CASSQEGAGSYNEQFF. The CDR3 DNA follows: TGCGCCAGCAGCCAAGAAGGTGCAGGTTCCTACAATGAGCAGTTCTTC.

The CDR3 sequence is CASSIAVGPEQYF. As DNA, the CDR3 is TGTGCCAGTAGTATCGCCGTGGGCCCCGAGCAGTACTTC. The rearrangement links TRBV19 to TRBJ2-7; the D is unclear. The CDR3 consists of 13 residues. V lost 3 bases and J 6 bases, leaving 12 bases between the germline ends. CDR1 is LNHDA, CDR2 SQIVND, per germline (reference sequence).

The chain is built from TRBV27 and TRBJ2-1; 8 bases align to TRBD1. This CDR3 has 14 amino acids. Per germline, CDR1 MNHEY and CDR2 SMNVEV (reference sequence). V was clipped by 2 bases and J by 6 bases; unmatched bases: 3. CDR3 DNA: TGTGCCAGCAGTTTAGGACAGGGAAGCAATGAGCAGTTCTTC. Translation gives CASSLGQGSNEQFF.

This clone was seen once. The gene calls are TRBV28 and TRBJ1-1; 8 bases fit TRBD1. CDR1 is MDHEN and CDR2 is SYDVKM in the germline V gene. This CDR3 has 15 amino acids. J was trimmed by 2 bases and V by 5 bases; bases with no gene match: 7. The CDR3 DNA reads TGTGCCAGCAGTGTATACAGGGGGTCCAACACTGAAGCTTTCTTT. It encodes CASSVYRGSNTEAFF.

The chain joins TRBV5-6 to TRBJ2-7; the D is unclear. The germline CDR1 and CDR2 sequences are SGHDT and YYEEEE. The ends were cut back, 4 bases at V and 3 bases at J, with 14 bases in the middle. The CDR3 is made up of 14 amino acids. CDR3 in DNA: TGTGCCAGCAGCCCGCTGGCCCGTAACTACGAGCAGTACTTC. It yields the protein CASSPLARNYEQYF.